The rows below give T cell receptor beta chains drawn from one sample of a study of cytomegalovirus exposure and HLA in healthy donors. Using immunoSEQ multiplex PCR, the repertoire was profiled, and TCRdb retains in-frame clones only, with some absent. The repertoire holds roughly 240,000 clones, with 82% as singletons. Sequenced: PBMCs. Receptors originate from a woman between 40 and 50 years old in good health and CMV-seropositive. Each CDR3 is given with its conserved first and last residue. The D gene is left open where the match is weak. Rows give clone size only sometimes, using once, few, many, or a class for an expanded clone.

TRBJ1-3 | TRBV30 | NA | NA | CAWARSYSGNTIYF | TGTGCCTGGGCAAGATCCTACTCTGGAAACACCATATATTTT
TRBJ1-6 | TRBV15 | NA | TRBD1 | CATRGTGGSPLHF | TGTGCCACCAGAGGGACAGGGGGGTCCCCCCTCCACTTT
TRBJ2-7 | TRBV9 | NA | TRBD2 | CASSPKGLAETHYEQYF | TGTGCCAGCAGCCCAAAAGGACTAGCGGAAACCCACTACGAGCAGTACTTC
TRBJ2-1 | TRBV7-8 | few | TRBD2 | CASSLGLAGGTSSYNEQFF | TGTGCCAGCAGCTTAGGACTAGCGGGGGGTACAAGCTCCTACAATGAGCAGTTCTTC
TRBJ2-7 | TRBV11-2 | NA | TRBD1 | CASSLQHGGQGEQYF | TGTGCCAGCAGCTTACAACATGGAGGACAGGGCGAGCAGTACTTC
TRBJ1-1 | TRBV6-1 | NA | NA | CASSTRGGANTEAFF | TGTGCCAGCAGTACCCGGGGGGGGGCGAACACTGAAGCTTTCTTT
TRBJ2-1 | TRBV9 | NA | NA | CASSVESSGRNEQFF | TGTGCCAGCAGCGTAGAGAGTAGCGGTCGAAATGAGCAGTTCTTC
TRBJ2-5 | TRBV7-9 | NA | TRBD2 | CASSLAPQSGRGKTQYF | TGTGCCAGCAGCTTAGCTCCGCAAAGCGGGAGAGGAAAGACCCAGTACTTC
TRBJ1-5 | TRBV19 | NA | NA | CASSGRDSLAGQPQHF | TGTGCCAGTAGTGGTCGGGACTCTTTGGCGGGTCAGCCCCAGCATTTT
TRBJ2-7 | TRBV5-1 | NA | TRBD2 | CASSSRTSGSGEQYF | TGCGCCAGCAGCTCCAGAACTAGCGGGTCGGGCGAGCAGTACTTC
TRBJ1-1 | TRBV11-3 | NA | NA | CASSPRIGGLTEAFF | TGTGCCAGCAGCCCCCGGATCGGGGGTTTGACTGAAGCTTTCTTT